Following are 4 T cell receptor beta chains from one sample sequenced in a study of T-cell reconstitution after alpha-beta-depleted transplantation in children. The TCRbeta library was prepared with unique molecular identifiers. TCRdb used MiXCR to reprocess the PCR reads, holding one entry per CDR3 protein. In the table there are 200,000 to 250,000 distinct CDR3 sequences, 9.7% of which are singletons. Sequences were derived from PBMCs from the stem cell graft donor, sampled from the stem cell graft. The receptors shown here come from a human donor who donated a stem cell graft to a child with SCID.

The table lists this clonotype with many counts. The chain combines TRBV24-1 with TRBJ2-1, with TRBD1 matching over 12 bases. The V segment lost 3 bases and the J segment 5 bases; nucleotides outside the gene matches: 10. Germline-derived CDR1 and CDR2 are KGHDR and SFDVKD. This CDR3 comprises 18 residues. The CDR3 bases are TGTGCCACCAGTGATGTGGGGGGGACAGGGGGCGCGGACAATGAGCAGTTCTTC. Its protein product is CATSDVGGTGGADNEQFF.

This clonotype was seen many times. The chain carries TRBV5-5 and TRBJ1-2; TRBD1 matches at 7 bases. This CDR3 spans 13 amino acids. Germline CDR1 is SGHKS and CDR2 is YYEKEE (reference sequence). J gave up 4 bases and V 4 bases, and 4 bases lay outside the gene matches. CDR3 sequence (DNA): TGTGCCAGCAGCCCACAGGGGCCCTATGGCTACACCTTC. Residues: CASSPQGPYGYTF.

This clonotype was seen repeatedly, ten times or more. The CDR3 region has the DNA TGCGCCAGCAGCGGGGGACAGGGGGCCAACAATCAGCCCCAGCATTTT. Its translation: CASSGGQGANNQPQHF. The J gene is TRBJ1-5, the V gene TRBV5-1; 12 bases fit TRBD1. Germline lookup yields CDR1 SGHRS and CDR2 YFSETQ. V lost 4 bases and J lost 3; bases outside the gene matches: 5. The CDR3 has 16 amino acids.

This clonotype was observed many times. The chain links TRBV18 to TRBJ1-2, with TRBD1 identical over 7 bases. The junction had 2 bases not matched to a gene; V was cut back by 1 base and J by 0 bases. CDR1 is KGHSH and CDR2 is LQKENI in the germline V gene. The CDR3 spans 15 residues. The CDR3, as DNA: TGTGCCAGCTCACCACAGACAGGGCCTAACTATGGCTACACCTTC. As protein: CASSPQTGPNYGYTF.